This T cell receptor (beta chain) was obtained from a study of OX40 agonist ivuxolimab in advanced cancers. Broadly, across the study: Ivuxolimab, which targeted the costimulatory receptor OX40 (CD134), was an agonistic, fully human IgG2 monoclonal antibody. Intravenous ivuxolimab was administered to patients every 2 weeks at six dose levels: 0.01, 0.1, 0.3, 1.5, 3 and 10 mg/kg. Of the approximately 54 dose-escalation patients, hepatocellular carcinoma was present in about 20, melanoma in approximately 15, renal cell carcinoma in 9 and head and neck cancer in 9. In the dose-escalation cohort, about four fifths of patients were male, and the mean age was roughly 60 years with a range of about 23 to 79. Prior anti-PD-1, anti-PD-L1 or anti-CTLA-4 therapy was permitted, and checkpoint inhibitors had been received by roughly two fifths of dose-escalation patients. Partial responses were achieved by three dose-escalation patients, of whom one had hepatocellular carcinoma and two had cutaneous melanoma. The purpose of peripheral TCRbeta sequencing was to test whether ivuxolimab changed TCR sequence diversity and led to clonal T-cell expansion. The paper reports the monotherapy dose-escalation portion (N ≈ 50 patients) of the phase I ivuxolimab trial. General study outcomes and caveats: The antigen specificity of the peripheral T cells that underwent clonal expansion was not determined. At doses of 0.1 to 3.0 mg/kg, clonal expansion of both CD4+ and CD8+ T cells in blood was seen between baseline and week 6. In the 0.1-3.0 mg/kg groups, partial responders had among the lowest normalized peripheral clonal expansion, particularly in CD8+ T cells. After ivuxolimab, CD8+ T cells had more expanded clones than CD4+ T cells on average. Low levels of normalized T-cell clonal expansion were also seen in some nonresponding patients.

Worth noting for this clone: Its binding antigen is unknown. There are no base qualities to consult, and no much larger clone falls within one base.

Patients with autoimmune disease history or receiving systemic immunosuppression were excluded from the trial. Peripheral blood for TCR sequencing was collected from all dose cohorts at baseline, on cycle 4 day 1, and on cycle 7 day 1. Samples were obtained from an open-label, multicenter, first-in-human phase I dose-escalation trial of ivuxolimab. Adults with locally advanced or metastatic head and neck squamous cell, hepatocellular, melanoma or renal cell carcinoma were enrolled in the trial. CD4+ and CD8+ T cells were sorted separately from peripheral blood before TCR sequencing. For sequencing of the TCRbeta CDR3 region, genomic DNA was extracted from the sorted cells. TCRbeta CDR3 regions were sequenced using the immunoSEQ Assay. TCRdb limited this immuneACCESS table to in-frame rearrangements with V and J called. A share of clones is missing; checked studies link under half to unresolved V genes, and the rest is unexplained. Present in this sample are about 93,000 clones, roughly 94% of which were seen just once. Over 2% of the sample belongs to the ten largest clones.

The CDR3 numbers 15 residues from cysteine through phenylalanine. The read is trimmed to its CDR3 DNA, 45 bases read in frame from base 1. V gives up 3 bases and J gives up 0 bases, and the segment between their germline ends measures 9 bases. The germline V gene encodes CDR1 MNHEY and CDR2 SMNVEV (reference sequence). The rearranged chain carries TRBV27 and TRBJ2-1, with an unclear D gene assignment. The sample in question was CD4+ or CD8+ T cells sorted from blood, obtained in a trial of the OX40 agonist ivuxolimab. The receptor's source is an adult with an advanced solid tumor such as melanoma, head and neck, liver or kidney cancer. The DNA sequence reads TGTGCCAGCAGTTTGATCCGATACTCCTACAATGAGCAGTTCTTC. This yields the protein CASSLIRYSYNEQFF.